These T cell receptor beta chains were read from a single sample in a study of vaccination effects on CD4 cells after COVID-19. Profiling relied on immunoSEQ multiplex PCR, and the TCRdb table lists in-frame clones only, not all of them. Counted here are tens of thousands of clones, under 85% occurring once; the ten biggest clones make up about 5%. The antigens for these receptors are not known. Sequencing was performed on CD4+ T cells from PBMCs cultured without peptide, taken after COVID-19 vaccination. These receptors came from a human donor who had a prior SARS-CoV-2 infection. CDR3s include the opening cysteine and the closing phenylalanine or tryptophan. A D gene is named only where the DNA matches it firmly. Size is stated for part of the rows, as once, few or many counts, or as a class when the clone is expanded.

TRBV5-1,-,-,TRBJ1-1,CASSLNSHEAFF,TGCGCCAGCAGCTTGAACAGCCATGAAGCTTTCTTT
TRBV9,-,-,TRBJ2-3,CASSPYQGFSDTQYF,TGTGCCAGCAGTCCGTACCAGGGTTTCTCAGATACGCAGTATTTT
TRBV27,-,-,TRBJ2-1,CASSFSTRGYNSYNEQFF,TGTGCCAGCAGTTTCTCTACTCGGGGATACAACTCCTACAATGAGCAGTTCTTC
TRBV7-9,once,TRBD2,TRBJ2-2,CASSEELAANTGELFF,TGTGCCAGCAGCGAGGAGCTAGCGGCGAACACCGGGGAGCTGTTTTTT
TRBV2,few,-,TRBJ1-4,CASSLQGGAGEKLFF,TGTGCCAGCAGTCTCCAGGGAGGGGCGGGTGAAAAACTGTTTTTT
TRBV9,few,-,TRBJ2-7,CASSVGGTSSYEQYF,TGTGCCAGCAGCGTAGGCGGGACCAGCTCCTACGAGCAGTACTTC
TRBV6-5,-,-,TRBJ1-6,CASSYVGPFHF,TGTGCCAGCAGTTACGTGGGTCCCTTCCACTTT
TRBV3-1/TRBV3-2,few,-,TRBJ2-7,CASSPQTRGSRYEQYF,TGTGCCAGCAGCCCTCAAACCAGGGGAAGTAGATACGAGCAGTACTTC
TRBV5-8,-,-,TRBJ2-7,CASSLAVGSFSEQYF,TGTGCCAGCAGCTTGGCGGTTGGCAGCTTCTCCGAGCAGTACTTC
TRBV9,-,TRBD2,TRBJ2-3,CASSPSGGGSDTQYF,TGTGCCAGCAGCCCCAGCGGGGGGGGTTCGGATACGCAGTATTTT
TRBV5-1,-,TRBD1,TRBJ2-7,CASSPRTGGSYEQYF,TGCGCCAGCAGCCCAAGGACAGGAGGATCCTACGAGCAGTACTTC
TRBV11-2,-,-,TRBJ1-2,CASSPDFGPAGGYTF,TGTGCCAGCAGCCCGGACTTCGGACCTGCGGGAGGCTACACCTTC
TRBV7-2,few,TRBD1,TRBJ2-7,CASSATGAAYEQYF,TGTGCCAGCAGCGCCACAGGGGCCGCGTACGAGCAGTACTTC
TRBV6-4,-,-,TRBJ1-3,CASSDSFGIGGNTIYF,TGTGCCAGCAGTGACTCTTTTGGGATCGGTGGAAACACCATATATTTT
TRBV19,-,TRBD2,TRBJ2-1,CASSIGGENNEQFF,TGTGCCAGTAGTATTGGGGGGGAAAACAATGAGCAGTTCTTC
TRBV6-2/TRBV6-3,-,-,TRBJ1-5,CASSGGEHSNQPQHF,TGTGCCAGCAGCGGCGGGGAGCATAGCAATCAGCCCCAGCATTTT
TRBV5-4,-,-,TRBJ2-2,CASSPYRGEPGELFF,TGTGCCAGCAGCCCCTATCGAGGGGAACCGGGGGAGCTGTTTTTT
TRBV11-3,-,TRBD2,TRBJ2-1,CASSYPISSGVYNEQFF,TGTGCCAGCAGCTACCCCATTTCTAGCGGGGTCTACAATGAGCAGTTCTTC
TRBV5-8,-,-,TRBJ1-4,CASSGEKLFF,TGTGCCAGCAGCGGTGAAAAACTGTTTTTT
TRBV11-3,-,-,TRBJ1-1,CASSSRVVMNTEAFF,TGTGCCAGCAGCTCCCGAGTGGTAATGAACACTGAAGCTTTCTTT
TRBV5-1,-,TRBD1,TRBJ2-6,CASSQRTGDTSGANVLTF,TGCGCCAGCAGCCAACGGACAGGGGACACGTCTGGGGCCAACGTCCTGACTTTC
TRBV4-1,few,TRBD2,TRBJ2-5,CASSQVAGLDDQETQYF,TGCGCCAGCAGCCAAGTTGCGGGACTAGACGACCAAGAGACCCAGTACTTC
TRBV18,-,-,TRBJ2-5,CASSRVILGGQETQYF,TGTGCCAGCTCCCGAGTGATCTTGGGGGGCCAAGAGACCCAGTACTTC
TRBV5-1,-,-,TRBJ2-5,CASSWDGSRRGTQYF,TGCGCCAGCAGTTGGGACGGTTCCAGGAGGGGGACCCAGTACTTC
TRBV18,-,-,TRBJ2-1,CASSPQTGISYNEQFF,TGTGCCAGCTCACCCCAGACAGGAATCTCCTACAATGAGCAGTTCTTC
TRBV4-2,once,TRBD2,TRBJ2-5,CASSQGLAGEETQYF,TGTGCCAGCAGCCAGGGACTAGCGGGAGAGGAGACCCAGTACTTC
TRBV28,-,-,TRBJ1-4,CASSPFGTADEKLFF,TGTGCCAGCAGTCCCTTCGGGACTGCTGATGAAAAACTGTTTTTT
TRBV6-1,once,TRBD2,TRBJ2-7,CASSERGLAGGYEQYF,TGTGCCAGCAGTGAAAGAGGACTAGCGGGCGGTTACGAGCAGTACTTC
TRBV9,-,-,TRBJ2-1,CASSVGAGTYNEQFF,TGTGCCAGCAGCGTAGGTGCGGGAACCTACAATGAGCAGTTCTTC
TRBV7-9,few,-,TRBJ2-1,CASSPQGGTSNEQFF,TGTGCCAGCAGCCCACAGGGGGGGACTTCCAATGAGCAGTTCTTC
TRBV7-2,-,-,TRBJ1-2,CASSGNSGGYTF,TGTGCCAGCAGCGGCAACAGTGGTGGCTACACCTTC
TRBV14,few,-,TRBJ2-2,CASSQSPGYGGELFF,TGTGCCAGCAGCCAATCCCCAGGGTACGGCGGGGAGCTGTTTTTT
TRBV30,-,-,TRBJ2-1,CAWGGISGSYNEQFF,TGTGCCTGGGGGGGGATATCAGGCTCCTACAATGAGCAGTTCTTC
TRBV2,-,-,TRBJ1-2,CASSEYPGFNYGYTF,TGTGCCAGCAGTGAATATCCAGGGTTTAACTATGGCTACACCTTC
TRBV9,-,-,TRBJ1-2,CASSAAPRAAYGYTF,TGTGCCAGCAGCGCAGCACCGAGGGCGGCCTATGGCTACACCTTC
TRBV4-3,-,-,TRBJ2-5,CASSQGTEETQYF,TGCGCCAGCAGCCAAGGGACGGAAGAGACCCAGTACTTC
TRBV2,once,-,TRBJ2-7,CASSEALRAGTYEQYF,TGTGCCAGCAGTGAAGCGCTTAGGGCGGGAACCTACGAGCAGTACTTC
TRBV2,few,-,TRBJ1-4,CASSPTEIATNEKLFF,TGTGCCAGCAGCCCGACAGAAATCGCAACTAATGAAAAACTGTTTTTT
TRBV4-2,-,TRBD2,TRBJ2-7,CASSQGTSGGLFYEQYF,TGTGCCAGCAGCCAGGGGACTAGCGGGGGCCTCTTTTACGAGCAGTACTTC
TRBV5-6,-,-,TRBJ2-1,CASSLTGANLYNEQFF,TGTGCCAGCAGCTTGACAGGAGCTAATCTCTACAATGAGCAGTTCTTC
TRBV5-4,-,-,TRBJ2-6,CASSSSLRTGANVLTF,TGTGCCAGCAGCAGTAGTCTGAGAACTGGGGCCAACGTCCTGACTTTC
TRBV6-2/TRBV6-3,-,-,TRBJ1-1,CASSYSRQAMNTEAFF,TGTGCCAGCAGTTACTCTCGGCAGGCCATGAACACTGAAGCTTTCTTT
TRBV6-2/TRBV6-3,-,TRBD2,TRBJ2-3,CASSPRGLADTDTQYF,TGTGCCAGCAGTCCACGGGGACTAGCCGACACAGATACGCAGTATTTT
TRBV14,-,-,TRBJ2-7,CASRKTGTYEQYF,TGTGCCAGCAGGAAGACTGGAACCTACGAGCAGTACTTC
TRBV5-5,-,-,TRBJ2-7,CASSLGGQLYEQYF,TGTGCCAGCAGCTTGGGTGGACAGCTCTACGAGCAGTACTTC
TRBV19,-,TRBD1,TRBJ2-7,CASSIGGTGAFYEQYF,TGTGCCAGTAGTATAGGCGGGACAGGGGCCTTCTACGAGCAGTACTTC
TRBV7-8,-,-,TRBJ1-1,CASSLIATVNTEAFF,TGTGCCAGCAGCTTAATAGCGACAGTGAACACTGAAGCTTTCTTT
TRBV30,medium-sized,-,TRBJ1-4,CAWKGVGEKLFF,TGTGCCTGGAAAGGGGTTGGGGAAAAACTGTTTTTT
TRBV29-1,-,TRBD2,TRBJ2-3,CSVATSGDFGDTQYF,TGCAGCGTCGCGACTAGCGGGGACTTCGGGGATACGCAGTATTTT
TRBV19,-,-,TRBJ2-7,CASSIRGYSYEQYF,TGTGCCAGTAGTATCAGGGGTTACTCCTACGAGCAGTACTTC
TRBV6-5,-,TRBD1,TRBJ2-5,CASSYSGTGEETQYF,TGTGCCAGCAGTTACTCGGGGACAGGGGAAGAGACCCAGTACTTC
TRBV5-6,-,-,TRBJ2-6,CASSLIKARANVLTF,TGTGCCAGCAGCTTAATAAAGGCACGGGCCAACGTCCTGACTTTC
TRBV12-5,-,-,TRBJ2-5,CASRSDQETQYF,TGTGCTAGTAGGAGCGACCAAGAGACCCAGTACTTC
TRBV21-1,-,-,TRBJ1-3,CASTRDRGHGNTIYF,TGTGCCAGCACCAGAGACAGGGGGCATGGAAACACCATATATTTT
TRBV5-1,once,TRBD1,TRBJ2-2,CASSLAYGQGGTGELFF,TGCGCCAGCAGCTTGGCTTATGGACAGGGGGGCACCGGGGAGCTGTTTTTT
TRBV5-1,once,TRBD2,TRBJ2-5,CASSLVSSGREETQYF,TGCGCCAGCAGCTTGGTGTCTAGCGGGAGGGAAGAGACCCAGTACTTC
TRBV6-2/TRBV6-3,-,TRBD2,TRBJ2-7,CASSYWAGGPNEQYF,TGTGCCAGCAGTTACTGGGCGGGAGGGCCCAACGAGCAGTACTTC
TRBV27,-,-,TRBJ1-5,CASSFRGGGINQPQHF,TGTGCCAGCAGTTTTAGGGGTGGGGGGATCAATCAGCCCCAGCATTTT